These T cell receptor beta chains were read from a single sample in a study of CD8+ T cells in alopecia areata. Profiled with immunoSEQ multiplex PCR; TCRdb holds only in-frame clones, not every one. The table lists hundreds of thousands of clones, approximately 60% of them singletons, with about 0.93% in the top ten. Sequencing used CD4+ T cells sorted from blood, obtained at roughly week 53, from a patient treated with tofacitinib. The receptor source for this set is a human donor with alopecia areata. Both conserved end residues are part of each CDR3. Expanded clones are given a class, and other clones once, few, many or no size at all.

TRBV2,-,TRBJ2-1,CASSAHYNEQFF
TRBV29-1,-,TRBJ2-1,CSVGKTTGLASYNEQFF
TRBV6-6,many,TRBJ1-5,CASTPGNGHQPQHF
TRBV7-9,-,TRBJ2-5,CASSTGETQYF
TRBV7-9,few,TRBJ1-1,CASSPSGGPGEAFF
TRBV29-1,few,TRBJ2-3,CSVAGPSTDTQYF
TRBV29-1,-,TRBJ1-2,CSVVRGLDGYTF
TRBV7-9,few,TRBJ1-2,CASSLEGDYGYTF
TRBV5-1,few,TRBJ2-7,CASSHSGASENEQYF
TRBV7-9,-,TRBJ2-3,CASSFDRGGTDTQYF
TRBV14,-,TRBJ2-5,CASSQDKDRFVTSETQYF
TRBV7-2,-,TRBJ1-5,CASSVTGTINQPQHF
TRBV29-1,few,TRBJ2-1,CSVGGRQIEQFF
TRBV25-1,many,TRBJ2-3,CASSRGTDTQYF
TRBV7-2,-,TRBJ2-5,CASSLKWETQYF
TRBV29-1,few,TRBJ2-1,CSVVSQGNEQFF